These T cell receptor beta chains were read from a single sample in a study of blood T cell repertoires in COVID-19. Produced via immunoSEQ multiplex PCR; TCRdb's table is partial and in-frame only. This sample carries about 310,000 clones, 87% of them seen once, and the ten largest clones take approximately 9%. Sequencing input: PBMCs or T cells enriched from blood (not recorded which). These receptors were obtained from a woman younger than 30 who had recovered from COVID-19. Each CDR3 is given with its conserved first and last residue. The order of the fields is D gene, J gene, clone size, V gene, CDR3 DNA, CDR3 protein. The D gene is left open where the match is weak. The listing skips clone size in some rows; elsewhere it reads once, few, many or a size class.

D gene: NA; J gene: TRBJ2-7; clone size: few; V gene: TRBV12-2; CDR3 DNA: TGTGCAAGTCGCTTAGGGACATGGACAGAACCAAGGCTCGAGCAGTACTTC; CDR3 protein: CASRLGTWTEPRLEQYF
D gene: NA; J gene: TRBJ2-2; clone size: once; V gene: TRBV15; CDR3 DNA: TGTGCCACCAGCAGAGGGACTGGAAACACCGGGGAGCTGTTTTTT; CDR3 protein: CATSRGTGNTGELFF
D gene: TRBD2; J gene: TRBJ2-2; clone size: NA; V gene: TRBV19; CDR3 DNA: TGTGCCAGTAGTTTACTAGCGGGGATACCCTTGAACACCGGGGAGCTGTTTTTT; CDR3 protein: CASSLLAGIPLNTGELFF
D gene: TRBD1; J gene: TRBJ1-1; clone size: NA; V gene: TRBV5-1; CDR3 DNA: TGCGCCAGCAGCCCAGGCGACAGGGGGCCTTCTGAAGCTTTCTTT; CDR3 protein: CASSPGDRGPSEAFF
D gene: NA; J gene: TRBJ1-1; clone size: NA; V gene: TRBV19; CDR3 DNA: TGTGCCAGTAGTATAGGGGAGGGACGGACTGGGGCTTTCTTT; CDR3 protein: CASSIGEGRTGAFF
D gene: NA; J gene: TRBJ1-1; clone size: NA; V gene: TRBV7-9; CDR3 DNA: TGTGCCAGCAGCGGACACAGGGATCTGAACACTGAAGCTTTCTTT; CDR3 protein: CASSGHRDLNTEAFF
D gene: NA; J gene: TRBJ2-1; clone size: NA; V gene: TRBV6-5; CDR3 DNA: TGTGCCAGCAGTCCCCGTCCCAATGAGCAGTTCTTC; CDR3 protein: CASSPRPNEQFF
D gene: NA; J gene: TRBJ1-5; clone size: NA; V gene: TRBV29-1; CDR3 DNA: TGCAGCGTTGAGGAGGGGAATCAGCCCCAGCATTTT; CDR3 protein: CSVEEGNQPQHF
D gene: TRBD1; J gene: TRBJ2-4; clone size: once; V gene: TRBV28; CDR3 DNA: TGTGCCAGCAGTGCTTTGGGACAGGGGGCAGCCAAAAACATTCAGTACTTC; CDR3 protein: CASSALGQGAAKNIQYF
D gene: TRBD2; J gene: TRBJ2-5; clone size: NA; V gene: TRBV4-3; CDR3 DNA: TGCGCCAGCAGCCAAGATTATCGGACTAGCGGTTTTGGGGAGACCCAGTACTTC; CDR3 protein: CASSQDYRTSGFGETQYF
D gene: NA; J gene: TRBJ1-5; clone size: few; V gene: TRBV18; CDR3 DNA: TGTGCCAGCTCACCACCCGGGGGTCATCAGCCCCAGCATTTT; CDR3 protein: CASSPPGGHQPQHF
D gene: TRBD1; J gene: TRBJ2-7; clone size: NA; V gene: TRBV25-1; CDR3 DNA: TGTGCCAGCAGTGCCCCGGGACAGGGGGCCTACGAGCAGTACTTC; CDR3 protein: CASSAPGQGAYEQYF
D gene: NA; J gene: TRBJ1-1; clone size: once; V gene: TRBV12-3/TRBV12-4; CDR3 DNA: TGTGCCAGCAGTGACCGTTGGGCGTCTGAAGCTTTCTTT; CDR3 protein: CASSDRWASEAFF
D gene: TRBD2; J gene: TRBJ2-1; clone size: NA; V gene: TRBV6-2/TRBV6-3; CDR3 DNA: TGTGCCAGCAGTTACCAAAGGCTAGCGGGAAGGCGTGAGCAGTTCTTC; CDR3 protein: CASSYQRLAGRREQFF
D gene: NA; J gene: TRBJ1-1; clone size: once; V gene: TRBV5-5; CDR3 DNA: TGTGCCAGCAGGGGATGGGCAGGGCCGAACACTGAAGCTTTCTTT; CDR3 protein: CASRGWAGPNTEAFF
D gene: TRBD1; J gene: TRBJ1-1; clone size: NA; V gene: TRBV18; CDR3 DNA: TGTGCCAGCTCACCCAACCCTTACAGGGGCGAGAACACTGAAGCTTTCTTT; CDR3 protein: CASSPNPYRGENTEAFF
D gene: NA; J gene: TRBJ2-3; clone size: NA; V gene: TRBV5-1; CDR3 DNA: TGCGCCAGCAGCTTGGGCTCGGCAGGGGACACAGATACGCAGTATTTT; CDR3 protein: CASSLGSAGDTDTQYF
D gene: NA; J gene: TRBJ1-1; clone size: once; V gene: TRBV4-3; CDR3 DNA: TGCGCCAGCAGCGTAACACTAATGAACACTGAAGCTTTCTTT; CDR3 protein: CASSVTLMNTEAFF
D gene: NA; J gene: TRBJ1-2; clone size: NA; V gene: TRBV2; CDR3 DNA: TGTGCCAGCAGTGTTTCAGGTTTCGGTTATGGCTACACCTTC; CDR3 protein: CASSVSGFGYGYTF
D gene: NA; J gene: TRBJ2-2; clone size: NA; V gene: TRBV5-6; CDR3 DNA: TGTGCCACCAAGTCGACTACCACCGGGGAGCTGTTTTTT; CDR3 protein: CATKSTTTGELFF
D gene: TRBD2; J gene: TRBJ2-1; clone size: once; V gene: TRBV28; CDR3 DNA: TGTGCCAGCAGTTTATTCAAAGGACTAGGGGCCAATGAGCAGTTCTTC; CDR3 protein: CASSLFKGLGANEQFF
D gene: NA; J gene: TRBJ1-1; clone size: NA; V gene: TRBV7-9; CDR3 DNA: TGTGCCAGCAGCTTATTTGCGGGCACTGAAGCTTTCTTT; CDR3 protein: CASSLFAGTEAFF
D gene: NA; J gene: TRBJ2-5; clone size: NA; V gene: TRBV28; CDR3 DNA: TGTGCCAGCAGCCCCCGTAAAAAAGAGACCCAGTACTTC; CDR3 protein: CASSPRKKETQYF
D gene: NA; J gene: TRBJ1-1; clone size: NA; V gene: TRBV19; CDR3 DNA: TGTGCCAGTAGTTATCACGGGGGGCTGAGGACTGAAGCTTTCTTT; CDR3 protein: CASSYHGGLRTEAFF
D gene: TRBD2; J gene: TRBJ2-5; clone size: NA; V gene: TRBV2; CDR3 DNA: TGTGCCAGCAGCCCTGGACTAGCGGGGGGCAGCCAAGAGACCCAGTACTTC; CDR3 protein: CASSPGLAGGSQETQYF
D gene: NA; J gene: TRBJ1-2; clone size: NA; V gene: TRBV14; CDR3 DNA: TGTGCCAGCAGCCAAGCTGCAGGGTATGATGGCTACACCTTC; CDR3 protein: CASSQAAGYDGYTF
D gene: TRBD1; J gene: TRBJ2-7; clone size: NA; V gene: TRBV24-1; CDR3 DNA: TGTGCCACCAGTGATTCCGGGACAGGGCGATTCGAGCAGTACTTC; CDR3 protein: CATSDSGTGRFEQYF
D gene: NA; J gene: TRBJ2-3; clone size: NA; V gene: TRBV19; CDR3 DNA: TGTGCCAGTAGTCAGGTCGGCGCTGGAGATACGCAGTATTTT; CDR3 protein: CASSQVGAGDTQYF
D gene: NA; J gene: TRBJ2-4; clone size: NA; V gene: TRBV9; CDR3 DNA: TGTGCCAGCAGCGTAGCCCCGGGTCGTGAAAACATTCAGTACTTC; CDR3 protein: CASSVAPGRENIQYF
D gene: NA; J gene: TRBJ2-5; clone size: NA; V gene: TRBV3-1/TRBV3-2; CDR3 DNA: TGTGCCAGCAGCCAAGTAGCAGAGACCCAGTACTTC; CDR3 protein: CASSQVAETQYF
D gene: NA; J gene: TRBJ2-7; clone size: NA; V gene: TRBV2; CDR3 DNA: TGTGCCAGCAGGACTAACTCCTACGAGCAGTACTTC; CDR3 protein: CASRTNSYEQYF
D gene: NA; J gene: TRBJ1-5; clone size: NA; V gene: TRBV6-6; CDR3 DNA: TGTGCCAGCAGTCCTCGCAATCAGCCCCAGCATTTT; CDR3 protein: CASSPRNQPQHF
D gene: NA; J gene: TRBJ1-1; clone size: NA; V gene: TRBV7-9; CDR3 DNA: TGTGCCAGCAGCTTAGTTTCGGACACTGAAGCTTTCTTT; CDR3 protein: CASSLVSDTEAFF
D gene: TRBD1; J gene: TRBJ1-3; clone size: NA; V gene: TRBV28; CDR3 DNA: TGTGCCAGCAGTTTATCGGGACAGGGGGCTTCGGGAAACACCATATATTTT; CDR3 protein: CASSLSGQGASGNTIYF
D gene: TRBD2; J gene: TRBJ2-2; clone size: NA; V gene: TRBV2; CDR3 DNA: TGTGCCAGCACCGGGACTAGTTTCCCCGGGGAGCTGTTTTTT; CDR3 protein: CASTGTSFPGELFF
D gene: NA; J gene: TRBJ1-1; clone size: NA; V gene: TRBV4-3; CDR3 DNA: TGCGCCAGCAGCCTCTCTCCGGAGACTGAAGCTTTCTTT; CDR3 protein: CASSLSPETEAFF
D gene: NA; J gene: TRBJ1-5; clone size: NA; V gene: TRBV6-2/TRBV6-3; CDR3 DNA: TGTGCCAGCAGTTACGCAGGGTTTCAGCCCCAGCATTTT; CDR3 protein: CASSYAGFQPQHF
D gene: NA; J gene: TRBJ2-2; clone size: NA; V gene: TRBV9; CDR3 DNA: TGTGCCAGCAGCGTAGAGAGGGCCGGGGAGCTGTTTTTT; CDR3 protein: CASSVERAGELFF
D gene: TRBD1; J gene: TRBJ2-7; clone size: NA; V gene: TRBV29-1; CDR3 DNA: TGCAGCGCCAAAGACAGGGTCGACTCCTACGAGCAGTACTTC; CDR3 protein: CSAKDRVDSYEQYF
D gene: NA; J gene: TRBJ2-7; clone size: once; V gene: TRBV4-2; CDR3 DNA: TGTGCCAGCAGCCTTCGTGGAGCGGGCGGGTACGAGCAGTACTTC; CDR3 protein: CASSLRGAGGYEQYF
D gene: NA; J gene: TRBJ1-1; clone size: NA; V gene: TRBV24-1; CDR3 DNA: TGTGCCACCCGAGGTACAGGCTTGAACACTGAAGCTTTCTTT; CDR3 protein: CATRGTGLNTEAFF
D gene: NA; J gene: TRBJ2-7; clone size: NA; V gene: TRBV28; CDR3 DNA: TGTGCCAGCAGTCCTCCCTCCTACGAGCAGTACTTC; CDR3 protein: CASSPPSYEQYF
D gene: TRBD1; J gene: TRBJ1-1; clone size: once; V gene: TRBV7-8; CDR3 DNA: TGTGCCAGCAGTCGACAGGGAACTGAAGCTTTCTTT; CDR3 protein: CASSRQGTEAFF
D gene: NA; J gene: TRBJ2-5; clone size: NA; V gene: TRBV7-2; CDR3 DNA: TGTGCCAGCAGCCCCGCTGGGGGGGCTGGGGAGACCCAGTACTTC; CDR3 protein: CASSPAGGAGETQYF
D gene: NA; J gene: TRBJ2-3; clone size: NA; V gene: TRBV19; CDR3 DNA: TGTGCCAGTAGTATAGACCGTCAGGTCACAGATACGCAGTATTTT; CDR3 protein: CASSIDRQVTDTQYF
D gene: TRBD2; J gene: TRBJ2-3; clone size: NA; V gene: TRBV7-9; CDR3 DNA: TGTGCCAGCAGCTTCTTAGCGGGGGGAACAGATACGCAGTATTTT; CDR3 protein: CASSFLAGGTDTQYF
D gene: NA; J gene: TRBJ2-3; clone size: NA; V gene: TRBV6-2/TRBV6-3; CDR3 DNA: TGTGCCAGCAGTTCCGCCCGGTCGCAATATTTT; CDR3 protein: CASSSARSQYF
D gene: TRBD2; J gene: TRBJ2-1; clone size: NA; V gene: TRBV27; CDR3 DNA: TGTGCCAGCTGGGTGTGGGGGGGGAATGAGCAGTTCTTC; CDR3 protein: CASWVWGGNEQFF
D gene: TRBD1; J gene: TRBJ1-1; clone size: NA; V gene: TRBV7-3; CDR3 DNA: TGTGCCAGCAGCTTTAACAGGGGTGGGAACACTGAAGCTTTCTTT; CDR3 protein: CASSFNRGGNTEAFF
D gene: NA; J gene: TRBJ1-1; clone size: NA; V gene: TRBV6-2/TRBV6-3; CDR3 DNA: TGTGCCAGCAGTTACTTGGAGGGCGTGAACACTGAAGCTTTCTTT; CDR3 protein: CASSYLEGVNTEAFF
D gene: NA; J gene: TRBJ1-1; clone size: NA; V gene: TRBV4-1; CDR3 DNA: TGCGCCAGCAGCCAACCTGCCCTTAGCACTGAAGCTTTCTTT; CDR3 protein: CASSQPALSTEAFF
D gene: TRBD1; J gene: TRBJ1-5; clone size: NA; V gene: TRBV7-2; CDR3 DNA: TGTGCCAGCAGCCGGGACAGCAAGCTTGTTCAGCCCCAGCATTTT; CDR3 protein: CASSRDSKLVQPQHF
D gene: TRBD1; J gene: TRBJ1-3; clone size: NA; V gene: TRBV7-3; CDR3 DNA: TGTGCCAGCAGCCAGACAGGGGGCGTTGGAAACACCATATATTTT; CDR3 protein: CASSQTGGVGNTIYF
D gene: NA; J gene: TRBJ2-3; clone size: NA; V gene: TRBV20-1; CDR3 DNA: TGCAGTGCCTCGACCGGGGATTTT; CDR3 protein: CSASTGDF
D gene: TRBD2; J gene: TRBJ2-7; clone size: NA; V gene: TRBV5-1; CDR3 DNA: TGCGCCAGCAGCTCGCCCCGCGGGGGGGTGTGCGAGCAGTACTTC; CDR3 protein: CASSSPRGGVCEQYF
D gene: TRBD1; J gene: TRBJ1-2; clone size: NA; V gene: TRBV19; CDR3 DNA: TGTGCCAGTAGTAAGGGACAGAGTAAGGGCTACACCTTC; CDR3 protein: CASSKGQSKGYTF
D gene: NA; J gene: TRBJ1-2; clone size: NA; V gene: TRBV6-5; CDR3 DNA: TGTGCCAGCAGTTACGCGCCACACTATGGCTACACCTTC; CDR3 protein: CASSYAPHYGYTF
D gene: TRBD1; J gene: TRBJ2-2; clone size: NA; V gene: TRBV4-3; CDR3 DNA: TGCGCCAGCAGCCAACTTCTACAGGGGGCCACCGGGGAGCTGTTTTTT; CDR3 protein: CASSQLLQGATGELFF